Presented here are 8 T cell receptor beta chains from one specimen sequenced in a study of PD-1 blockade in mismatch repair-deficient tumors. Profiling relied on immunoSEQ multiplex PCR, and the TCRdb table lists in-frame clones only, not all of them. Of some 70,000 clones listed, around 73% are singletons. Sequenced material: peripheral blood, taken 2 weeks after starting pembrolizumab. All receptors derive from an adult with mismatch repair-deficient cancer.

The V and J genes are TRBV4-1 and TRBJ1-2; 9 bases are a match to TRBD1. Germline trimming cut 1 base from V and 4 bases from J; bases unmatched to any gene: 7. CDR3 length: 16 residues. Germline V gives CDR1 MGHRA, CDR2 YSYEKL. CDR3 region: CASSQAKTGGPYGYTF. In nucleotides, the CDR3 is TGCGCCAGCAGCCAAGCAAAGACAGGGGGGCCCTATGGCTACACCTTC.

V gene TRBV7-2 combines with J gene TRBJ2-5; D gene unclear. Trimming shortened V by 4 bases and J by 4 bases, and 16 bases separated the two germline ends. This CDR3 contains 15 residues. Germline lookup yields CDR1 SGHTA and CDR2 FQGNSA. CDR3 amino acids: CASSSRPSKLETQYF. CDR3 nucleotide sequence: TGTGCCAGCAGCTCTAGACCTAGTAAATTAGAGACCCAGTACTTC.

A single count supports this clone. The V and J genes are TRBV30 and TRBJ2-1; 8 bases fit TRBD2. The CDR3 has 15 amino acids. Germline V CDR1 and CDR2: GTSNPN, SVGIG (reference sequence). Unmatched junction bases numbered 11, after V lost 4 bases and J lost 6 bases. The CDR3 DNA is TGTGCCTGGATTCCAAGCGGGAGAGTGGGCAATGAGCAGTTCTTC. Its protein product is CAWIPSGRVGNEQFF. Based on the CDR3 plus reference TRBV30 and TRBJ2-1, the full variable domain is SQTIHQWPATLVQPVGSPLSLECTVEGTSNPNLYWYRQAAGRGLQLLFYSVGIGQISSEVPQNLSASRPQDRQFILSSKKLLLSDSGFYLCAWIPSGRVGNEQFFGPGTRLTVL.

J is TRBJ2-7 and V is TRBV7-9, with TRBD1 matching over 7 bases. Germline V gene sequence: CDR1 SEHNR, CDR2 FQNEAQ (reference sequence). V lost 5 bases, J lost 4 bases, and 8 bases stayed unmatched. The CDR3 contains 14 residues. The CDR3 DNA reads TGTGCCAGCAGCCACCGGGACAGAGCATACGAGCAGTACTTC. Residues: CASSHRDRAYEQYF.

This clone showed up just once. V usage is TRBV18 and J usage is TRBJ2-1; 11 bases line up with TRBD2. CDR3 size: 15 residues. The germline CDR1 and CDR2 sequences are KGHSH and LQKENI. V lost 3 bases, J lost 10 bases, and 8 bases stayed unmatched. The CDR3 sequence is CASSPQTSGILEQFF. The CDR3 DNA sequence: TGTGCCAGCTCACCCCAGACTAGCGGGATATTAGAGCAGTTCTTC.

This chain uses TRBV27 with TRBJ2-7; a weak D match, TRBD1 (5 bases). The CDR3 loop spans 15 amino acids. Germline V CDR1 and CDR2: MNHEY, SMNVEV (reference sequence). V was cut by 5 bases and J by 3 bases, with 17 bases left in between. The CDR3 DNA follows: TGTGCCAGCAGTCCCCTCTCCGACAGCCTCTACGAGCAGTACTTC. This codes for CASSPLSDSLYEQYF.

CDR3 in DNA: TGTGCCAGCAGCTTATATATGGGCGAGCAGTACTTC. Protein product: CASSLYMGEQYF. The V gene is TRBV7-9, the J gene TRBJ2-7, with no clear D. The CDR3 consists of 12 residues. The germline CDR1 and CDR2 sequences are SEHNR and FQNEAQ (reference sequence). V lost 2 bases to trimming and J lost 6 bases, with 8 bases between them.

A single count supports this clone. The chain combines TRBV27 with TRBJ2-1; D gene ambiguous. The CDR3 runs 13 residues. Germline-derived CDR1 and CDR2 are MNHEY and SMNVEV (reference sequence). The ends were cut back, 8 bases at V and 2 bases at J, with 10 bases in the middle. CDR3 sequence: CASGKGPYNEQFF. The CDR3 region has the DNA TGTGCCAGCGGAAAAGGACCCTACAATGAGCAGTTCTTC.